The subject of this entry is one TCR beta chain. Treatment meaning: oral pan-JAK inhibitor, 5-10 mg twice daily. This record belongs to a study of CD8+ T cells in alopecia areata. Per germline, CDR1 SGHDT and CDR2 YYEEEE. Trimming cost V 4 bases and J 1 base, with 8 bases left between them. CDR3 size: 13 residues. Following RNA extraction, reverse transcription yielded cDNA that acted as the sequencing template. Produced via immunoSEQ multiplex PCR; TCRdb's table is partial and in-frame only. Of roughly 180,000 clones in the sample, about 51% were seen once. This chain links TRBV5-6 with TRBJ1-1; TRBD1 is a possible D gene (5 bases). Source: CD8+ T cells sorted from blood, taken around week 52, from a patient treated with tofacitinib. This TCR came from a human donor with alopecia areata. Here the CDR3 reads CASSIDRNTEAFF. CDR3 in DNA: TGTGCCAGCAGCATCGACAGGAACACTGAAGCTTTCTTT. The full variable domain, in which reference TRBV5-6 and TRBJ1-1 provide the parts outside the CDR3, is DAGVTQSPTHLIKTRGQQVTLRCSPKSGHDTVSWYQQALGQGPQFIFQYYEEEERQRGNFPDRFSGHQFPNYSSELNVNALLLGDSALYLCASSIDRNTEAFFGQGTRLTVV.